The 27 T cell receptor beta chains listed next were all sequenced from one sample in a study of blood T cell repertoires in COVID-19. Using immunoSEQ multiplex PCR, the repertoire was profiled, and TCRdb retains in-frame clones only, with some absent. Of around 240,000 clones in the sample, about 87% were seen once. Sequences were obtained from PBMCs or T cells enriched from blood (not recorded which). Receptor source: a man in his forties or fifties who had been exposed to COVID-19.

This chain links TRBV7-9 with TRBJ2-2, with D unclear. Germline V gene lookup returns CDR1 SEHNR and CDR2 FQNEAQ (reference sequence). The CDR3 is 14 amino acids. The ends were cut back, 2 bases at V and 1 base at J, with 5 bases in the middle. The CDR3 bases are TGTGCCAGCAGCTTATTGAGGAACACCGGGGAGCTGTTTTTT. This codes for CASSLLRNTGELFF.

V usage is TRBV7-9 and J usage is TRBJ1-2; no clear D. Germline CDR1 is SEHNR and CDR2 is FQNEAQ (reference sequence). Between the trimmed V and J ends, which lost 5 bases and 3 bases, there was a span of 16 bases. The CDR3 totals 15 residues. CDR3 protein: CASSHTATAHYGYTF. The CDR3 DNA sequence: TGTGCCAGCAGCCATACTGCCACAGCTCACTATGGCTACACCTTC.

The CDR3 loop reads CASSLAAHEQFF. The CDR3 DNA is TGTGCCAGCAGCTTAGCGGCACATGAGCAGTTCTTC. The J gene is TRBJ2-1, the V gene TRBV7-9, with D uncertain. CDR3 size: 12 residues. Trimming left V 0 bases short and J 8 bases short, with 5 bases between. The germline gives CDR1 SEHNR, CDR2 FQNEAQ (reference sequence). The complete variable domain, with remaining parts taken from reference TRBV7-9 and TRBJ2-1, reads DTGVSQNPRHKITKRGQNVTFRCDPISEHNRLYWYRQTLGQGPEFLTYFQNEAQLEKSRLLSDRFSAERPKGSFSTLEIQRTEQGDSAMYLCASSLAAHEQFFGPGTRLTVL.

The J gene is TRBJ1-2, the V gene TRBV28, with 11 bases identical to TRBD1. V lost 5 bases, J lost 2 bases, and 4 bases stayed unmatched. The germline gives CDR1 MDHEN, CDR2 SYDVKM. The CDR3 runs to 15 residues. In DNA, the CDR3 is TGTGCCAGCAGTCGGGACAGGGGGAGGAACTATGGCTACACCTTC. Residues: CASSRDRGRNYGYTF.

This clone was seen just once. The CDR3 here is CASSLGASGGADTQYF. The DNA for the CDR3 is TGCGCCAGCAGCTTGGGGGCTAGCGGGGGAGCAGATACGCAGTATTTT. The chain combines TRBV5-1 with TRBJ2-3, with TRBD2 matching 10 bases. The CDR3 is 16 amino acids. CDR1 and CDR2 (germline): SGHRS, YFSETQ. Trimming at V came to 0 bases and at J to 4 bases, leaving 5 bases not matched to a gene.

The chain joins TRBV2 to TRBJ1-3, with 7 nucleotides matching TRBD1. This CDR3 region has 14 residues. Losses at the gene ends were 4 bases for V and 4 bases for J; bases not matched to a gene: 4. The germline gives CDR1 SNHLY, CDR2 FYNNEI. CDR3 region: CASSGQGGGNTIYF. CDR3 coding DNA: TGTGCCAGCAGTGGACAGGGAGGCGGAAACACCATATATTTT. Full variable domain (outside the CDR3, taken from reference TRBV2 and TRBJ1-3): EPEVTQTPSHQVTQMGQEVILRCVPISNHLYFYWYRQILGQKVEFLVSFYNNEISEKSEIFDDQFSVERPDGSNFTLKIRSTKLEDSAMYFCASSGQGGGNTIYFGEGSWLTVV.

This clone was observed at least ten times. CDR3 sequence: CATSRDVVAGYNEQFF. CDR3 nucleotide sequence: TGTGCCACCAGCAGAGATGTAGTAGCGGGATACAATGAGCAGTTCTTC. V usage is TRBV15 and J usage is TRBJ2-1; 8 bases match TRBD2. The CDR3 sequence is 16 residues long. J gave up 4 bases and V 0 bases, and 5 bases lay outside the gene matches. Germline CDR1 reads LNHNV; CDR2 reads YYDKDF (reference sequence).

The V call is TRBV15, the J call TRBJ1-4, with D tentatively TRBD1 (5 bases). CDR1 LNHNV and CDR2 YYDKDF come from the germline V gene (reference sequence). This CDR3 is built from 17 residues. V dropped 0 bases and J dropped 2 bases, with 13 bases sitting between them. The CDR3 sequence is CATSRDWAGRTNEKLFF. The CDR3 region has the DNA TGTGCCACCAGCAGAGATTGGGCAGGGCGCACTAATGAAAAACTGTTTTTT.

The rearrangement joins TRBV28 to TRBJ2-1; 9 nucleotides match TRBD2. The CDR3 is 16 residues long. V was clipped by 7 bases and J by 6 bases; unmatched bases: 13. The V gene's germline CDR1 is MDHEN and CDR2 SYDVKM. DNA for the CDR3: TGTGCCAGCAAATGGGCGGGGGGGCCGGTCTTCAATGAGCAGTTCTTC. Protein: CASKWAGGPVFNEQFF.

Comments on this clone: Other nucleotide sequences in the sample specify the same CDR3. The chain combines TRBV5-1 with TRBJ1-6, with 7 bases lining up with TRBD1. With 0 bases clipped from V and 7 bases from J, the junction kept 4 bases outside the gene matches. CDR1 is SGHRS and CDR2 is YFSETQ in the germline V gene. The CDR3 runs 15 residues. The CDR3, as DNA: TGCGCCAGCAGCTTGGGTGGGACAGACAATTCACCCCTCCACTTT. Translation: CASSLGGTDNSPLHF.

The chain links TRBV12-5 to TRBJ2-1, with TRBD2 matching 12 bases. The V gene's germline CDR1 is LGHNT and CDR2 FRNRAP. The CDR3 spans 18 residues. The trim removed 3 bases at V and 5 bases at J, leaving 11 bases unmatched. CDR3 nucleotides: TGTGCTAGTGGTTTTGGAAAAAGGACTAGCGGGGAGAACAATGAGCAGTTCTTC. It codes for CASGFGKRTSGENNEQFF.

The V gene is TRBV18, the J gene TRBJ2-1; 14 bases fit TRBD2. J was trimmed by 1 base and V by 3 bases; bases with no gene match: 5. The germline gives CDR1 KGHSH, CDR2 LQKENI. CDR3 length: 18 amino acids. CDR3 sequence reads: CASSPLRTSGGSYNEQFF. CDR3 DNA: TGTGCCAGCTCACCGTTAAGGACTAGCGGGGGGTCCTACAATGAGCAGTTCTTC.

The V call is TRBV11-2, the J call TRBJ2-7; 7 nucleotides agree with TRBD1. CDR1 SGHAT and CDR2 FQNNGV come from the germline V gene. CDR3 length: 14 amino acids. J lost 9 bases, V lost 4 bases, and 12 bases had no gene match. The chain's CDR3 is CASSWGRDSIWQYF. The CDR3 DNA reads TGTGCCAGCAGCTGGGGCCGGGACAGTATTTGGCAGTACTTC.

CDR3 DNA sequence: TGTGCCAGTAGTATAAGCCGGTTGAACACTGAAGCTTTCTTT. Encoded protein: CASSISRLNTEAFF. The rearrangement uses TRBV19 and TRBJ1-1; D gene uncertain. The V end was cut by 2 bases, the J end by 0 bases, with 7 bases between. This CDR3 is 14 amino acids long. The germline V gene encodes CDR1 LNHDA and CDR2 SQIVND (reference sequence). Using reference TRBV19 and TRBJ1-1 for the parts outside the CDR3, the full variable domain is DGGITQSPKYLFRKEGQNVTLSCEQNLNHDAMYWYRQDPGQGLRLIYYSQIVNDFQKGDIAEGYSVSREKKESFPLTVTSAQKNPTAFYLCASSISRLNTEAFFGQGTRLTVV.

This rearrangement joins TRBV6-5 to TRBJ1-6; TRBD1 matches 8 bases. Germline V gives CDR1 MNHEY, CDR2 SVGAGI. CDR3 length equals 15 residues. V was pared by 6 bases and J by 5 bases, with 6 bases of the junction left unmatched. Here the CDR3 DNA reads TGTGCCAGCAGGGAGGACAGGGCGGATAATTCACCCCTCCACTTT. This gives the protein CASREDRADNSPLHF.

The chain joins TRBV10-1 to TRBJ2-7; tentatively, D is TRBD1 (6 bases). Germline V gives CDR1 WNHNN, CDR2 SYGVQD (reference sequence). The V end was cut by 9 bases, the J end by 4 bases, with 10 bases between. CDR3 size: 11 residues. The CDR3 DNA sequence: TGCGCCAGAGGGACAACTTACGAGCAGTACGTC. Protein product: CARGTTYEQYV.

The CDR3 region has the DNA TGTGCCAGCAGCCCGACAGAAACCTCCTACGAGCAGTACGTC. This encodes CASSPTETSYEQYV. The chain couples TRBV6-5 to TRBJ2-7; D may be TRBD1 (5 bases). The germline V gene encodes CDR1 MNHEY and CDR2 SVGAGI. Trimming removed 6 bases from V and 0 bases from J, with 12 bases in between. The CDR3 covers 14 residues.

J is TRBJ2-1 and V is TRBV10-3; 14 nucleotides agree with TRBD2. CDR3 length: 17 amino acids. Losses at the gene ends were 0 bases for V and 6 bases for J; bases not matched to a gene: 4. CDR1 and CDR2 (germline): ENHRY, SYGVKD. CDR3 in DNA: TGTGCCATCAGTGAGTCGTTGGGGACTAGCGGGGGCAATGAGCAGTTCTTC. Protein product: CAISESLGTSGGNEQFF.

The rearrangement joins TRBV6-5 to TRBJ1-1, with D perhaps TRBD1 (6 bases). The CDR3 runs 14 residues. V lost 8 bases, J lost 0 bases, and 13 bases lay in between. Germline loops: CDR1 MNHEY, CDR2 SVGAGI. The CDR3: CASWRQALNTEAFF. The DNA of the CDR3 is TGTGCCAGCTGGCGACAGGCATTGAACACTGAAGCTTTCTTT.

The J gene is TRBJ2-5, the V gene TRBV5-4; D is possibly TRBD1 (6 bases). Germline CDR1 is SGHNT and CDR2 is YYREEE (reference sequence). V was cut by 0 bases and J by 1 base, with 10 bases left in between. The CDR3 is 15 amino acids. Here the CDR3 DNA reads TGTGCCAGCAGCTTGGACGGACAGTTCCAAGAGACCCAGTACTTC. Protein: CASSLDGQFQETQYF.

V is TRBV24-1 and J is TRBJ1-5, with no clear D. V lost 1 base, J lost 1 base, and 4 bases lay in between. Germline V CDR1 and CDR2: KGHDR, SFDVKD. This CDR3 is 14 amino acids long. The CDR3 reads CATSDLSSNQPQHF. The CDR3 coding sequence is TGTGCCACCAGTGATTTATCGAGCAATCAGCCCCAGCATTTT.

The CDR3 loop reads CASSPLRVAKNIQYF. The DNA for the CDR3 is TGTGCCAGCAGCCCCCTGCGGGTAGCCAAAAACATTCAGTACTTC. The chain is built from TRBV7-9 and TRBJ2-4; D possibly corresponds to TRBD2 (5 bases). The CDR3 has 15 residues. Germline V lookup: CDR1 SEHNR, CDR2 FQNEAQ (reference sequence). V lost 5 bases and J 0 bases, leaving 11 bases between the germline ends.

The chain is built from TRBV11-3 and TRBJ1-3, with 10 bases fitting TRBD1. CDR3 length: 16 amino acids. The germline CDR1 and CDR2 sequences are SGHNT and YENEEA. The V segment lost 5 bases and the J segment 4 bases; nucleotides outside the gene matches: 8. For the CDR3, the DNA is TGTGCCAGCAGCCTATTGACAGGGGGCAAGGGAAACACCATATATTTT. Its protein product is CASSLLTGGKGNTIYF.

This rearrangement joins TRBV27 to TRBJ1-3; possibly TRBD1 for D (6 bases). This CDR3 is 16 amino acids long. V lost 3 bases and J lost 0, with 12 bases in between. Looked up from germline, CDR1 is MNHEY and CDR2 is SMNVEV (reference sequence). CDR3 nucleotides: TGTGCCAGCAGTTTCACAGGGTCAGGCTCTGGAAACACCATATATTTT. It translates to CASSFTGSGSGNTIYF.

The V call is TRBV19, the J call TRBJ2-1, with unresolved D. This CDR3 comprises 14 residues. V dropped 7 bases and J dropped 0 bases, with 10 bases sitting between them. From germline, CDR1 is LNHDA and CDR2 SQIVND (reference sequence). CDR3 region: CASTDPSSYNEQFF. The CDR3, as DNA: TGTGCCAGTACAGACCCTAGCTCCTACAATGAGCAGTTCTTC.

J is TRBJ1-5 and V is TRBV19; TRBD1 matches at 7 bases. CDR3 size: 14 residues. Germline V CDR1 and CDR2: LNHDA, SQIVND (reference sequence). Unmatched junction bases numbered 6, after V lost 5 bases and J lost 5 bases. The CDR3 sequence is CASSPHRGDQPQHF. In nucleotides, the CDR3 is TGTGCCAGTAGTCCCCACAGGGGCGATCAGCCCCAGCATTTT.

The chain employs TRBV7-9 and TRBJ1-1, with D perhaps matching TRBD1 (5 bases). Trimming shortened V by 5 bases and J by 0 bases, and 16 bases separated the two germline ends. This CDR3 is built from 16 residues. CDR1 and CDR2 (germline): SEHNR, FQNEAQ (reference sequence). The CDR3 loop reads CASSPSAAQVNTEAFF. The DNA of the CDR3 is TGTGCCAGCAGCCCATCCGCAGCACAGGTGAACACTGAAGCTTTCTTT.